The 9 T cell receptor beta chains listed next were all sequenced from one sample in a study of blood T cell repertoires in COVID-19. Here immunoSEQ multiplex PCR was the method, and the copy in TCRdb shows in-frame clones only, minus some. The top ten hold under 9.5% of the sample, which has over 150,000 clones, around 86% seen once. Sequenced: peripheral blood. All receptors come from a man aged 45 to 65 with active or convalescent COVID-19.

The V call is TRBV24-1, the J call TRBJ1-2; 9 positions agree with TRBD1. CDR1 and CDR2 from the germline V gene are KGHDR and SFDVKD. V shed 2 bases, J shed 8 bases, and the junction held 5 bases outside the gene matches. The CDR3 is 14 amino acids. CDR3 nucleotides: TGTGCCACCAGTGATTCGGGACAGGGATGGGGCTACACCTTC. Protein sequence: CATSDSGQGWGYTF.

The CDR3: CASSLGQGNYNEQFF. CDR3 in DNA: TGTGCCAGCAGCTTGGGACAGGGAAACTACAATGAGCAGTTCTTC. V gene TRBV7-2 combines with J gene TRBJ2-1; 9 bases agree with TRBD1. The CDR3 is 15 amino acids. Germline-derived CDR1 and CDR2 are SGHTA and FQGNSA. Unmatched junction bases numbered 3, after V lost 3 bases and J lost 3 bases.

The chain links TRBV6-5 to TRBJ1-6; D ambiguous. Germline CDR1 is MNHEY and CDR2 is SVGAGI. V lost 5 bases, J lost 5 bases, and 13 bases lay in between. The CDR3 contains 15 residues. CDR3 protein: CASSNVPRHNSPLHF. The DNA for the CDR3 is TGTGCCAGCAGTAACGTCCCTAGGCATAATTCACCCCTCCACTTT.

V gene TRBV28 combines with J gene TRBJ1-3; D call uncertain. The V end was cut by 6 bases, the J end by 1 base, with 10 bases between. CDR1 is MDHEN and CDR2 is SYDVKM in the germline V gene. CDR3 length: 14 amino acids. CDR3 bases: TGTGCCAGCAGCCTAGGAAATTCTGGAAACACCATATATTTT. It translates to CASSLGNSGNTIYF.

This chain connects TRBV27 to TRBJ2-7; 13 positions agree with TRBD2. The CDR3 runs to 15 residues. CDR1 and CDR2 from the germline V gene are MNHEY and SMNVEV (reference sequence). The trim removed 7 bases at V and 5 bases at J, leaving 8 bases unmatched. The CDR3 here is CASMPLGTSGNEQYF. The CDR3 DNA is TGTGCCAGCATGCCCTTAGGGACTAGCGGGAACGAGCAGTACTTC.

The chain carries TRBV19 and TRBJ1-5, with D unclear. Germline V gene data show CDR1 as LNHDA and CDR2 as SQIVND (reference sequence). The CDR3 totals 13 residues. V gave up 3 bases and J gave up 4 bases, with 7 bases separating them. The DNA for the CDR3 is TGTGCCAGTAGTATTGAGGGTAATCAGCCCCAGCATTTT. It translates to CASSIEGNQPQHF.

The V gene is TRBV4-1, the J gene TRBJ2-5; D is perhaps TRBD1 (6 bases). Germline CDR1 is MGHRA and CDR2 is YSYEKL. This CDR3 is 16 amino acids long. V lost 0 bases and J lost 0, with 11 bases in between. The CDR3 sequence: CASSQEGAGYQETQYF. CDR3 DNA sequence: TGCGCCAGCAGCCAAGAGGGGGCAGGATACCAAGAGACCCAGTACTTC.

The chain recombines TRBV5-1 with TRBJ2-1; tentative D call: TRBD1 (5 bases). The CDR3 contains 12 residues. V lost 4 bases, J lost 9 bases, and 11 bases lay in between. The germline gives CDR1 SGHRS, CDR2 YFSETQ. This CDR3 is CASSAQGREQFF. CDR3 coding DNA: TGCGCCAGCAGCGCGCAGGGTCGTGAGCAGTTCTTC.

The genes are TRBV15 and TRBJ2-2; 12 bases align to TRBD1. Trimming cost V 1 base and J 4 bases; bases outside gene matches: 16. This CDR3 has 21 amino acids. Germline CDR1 reads LNHNV; CDR2 reads YYDKDF (reference sequence). The CDR3 DNA reads TGTGCCACCAGCAGAGGGGACAGGGGGCGTAAAGGGAGTTGGGCCACCGGGGAGCTGTTTTTT. Protein: CATSRGDRGRKGSWATGELFF.